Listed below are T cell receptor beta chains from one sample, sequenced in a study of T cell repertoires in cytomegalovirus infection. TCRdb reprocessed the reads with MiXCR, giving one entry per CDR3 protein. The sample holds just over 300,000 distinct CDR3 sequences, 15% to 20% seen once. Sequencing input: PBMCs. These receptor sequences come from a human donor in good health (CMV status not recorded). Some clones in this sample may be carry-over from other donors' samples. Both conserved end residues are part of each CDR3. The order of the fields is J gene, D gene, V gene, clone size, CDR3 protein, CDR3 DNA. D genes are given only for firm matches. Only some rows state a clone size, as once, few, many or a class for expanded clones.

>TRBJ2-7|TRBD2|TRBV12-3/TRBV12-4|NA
CASSFVLAGGYEQYF
TGTGCCAGCAGTTTTGTACTAGCGGGGGGTTACGAGCAGTACTTC
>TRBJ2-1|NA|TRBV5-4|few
CASRNRSSYNEQFF
TGTGCCAGCAGAAACAGGAGCTCCTACAATGAGCAGTTCTTC
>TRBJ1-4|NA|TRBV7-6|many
CASSLGPGRGEKLFF
TGTGCCAGCAGCTTAGGGCCCGGTCGCGGGGAAAAACTGTTTTTT
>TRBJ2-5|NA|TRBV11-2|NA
CASSLGHPETQYF
TGTGCCAGCAGCTTAGGGCACCCAGAGACCCAGTACTTC
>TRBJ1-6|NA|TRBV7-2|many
CASSWGSNNSPLHF
TGTGCCAGCAGCTGGGGCAGTAACAATTCACCCCTCCACTTT
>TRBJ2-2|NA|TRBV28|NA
CASSSTGTPTGELFF
TGTGCCAGCAGTTCGACCGGGACGCCGACCGGGGAGCTGTTTTTT
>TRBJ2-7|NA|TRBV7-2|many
CASSLEGGRAYEQYF
TGTGCCAGCAGCCTAGAGGGTGGGCGAGCCTACGAGCAGTACTTC
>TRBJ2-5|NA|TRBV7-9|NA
CASRWGQETQYF
TGTGCCAGCAGGTGGGGTCAAGAGACCCAGTACTTC
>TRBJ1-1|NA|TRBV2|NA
CASSVTRGVTEAFF
TGTGCCAGCAGCGTAACTAGGGGTGTCACTGAAGCTTTCTTT
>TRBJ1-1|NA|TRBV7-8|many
CASSPSQGQNTEAFF
TGTGCCAGCAGCCCGAGTCAGGGCCAGAACACTGAAGCTTTCTTT
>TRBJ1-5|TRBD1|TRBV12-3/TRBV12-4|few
CASSPGRGQGQPQHF
TGTGCCAGCAGCCCCGGCAGGGGGCAAGGTCAGCCCCAGCATTTT
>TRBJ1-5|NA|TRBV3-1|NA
CASSPDPYSNQPQHF
TGTGCCAGCAGCCCGGACCCTTATAGCAATCAGCCCCAGCATTTT
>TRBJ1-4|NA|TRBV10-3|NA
CAISESSGRGEKLFF
TGTGCCATCAGTGAGTCGTCAGGGCGGGGTGAAAAACTGTTTTTT
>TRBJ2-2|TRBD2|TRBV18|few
CASSPFTSGNTGELFF
TGTGCCAGCTCACCATTTACTAGCGGCAACACCGGGGAGCTGTTTTTT
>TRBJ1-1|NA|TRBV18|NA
CASSPDSLEAFF
TGTGCCAGCTCACCGGATTCTTTGGAGGCTTTCTTT
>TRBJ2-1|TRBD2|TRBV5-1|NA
CASSQGLANNEQFF
TGCGCCAGCAGCCAGGGACTAGCAAACAATGAGCAGTTCTTC
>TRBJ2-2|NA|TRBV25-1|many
CASSDPTRDTGELFF
TGTGCCAGCAGTGACCCTACCCGAGACACCGGGGAGCTGTTTTTT
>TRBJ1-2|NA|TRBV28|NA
CASSFGWNYGYTF
TGTGCCAGCAGTTTTGGTTGGAACTATGGCTACACCTTC
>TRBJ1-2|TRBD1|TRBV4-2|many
CASTTKGQGAGYGYTF
TGTGCCAGCACCACAAAGGGTCAGGGGGCTGGCTATGGCTACACCTTC
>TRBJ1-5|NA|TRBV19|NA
CASNRVDQPQHF
TGTGCCAGTAACAGGGTCGATCAGCCCCAGCATTTT
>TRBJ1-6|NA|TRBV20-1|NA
CSARVRTTFSSYNSPLHF
TGCAGTGCTAGAGTGCGGACGACCTTTAGCTCCTATAATTCACCCCTCCACTTT
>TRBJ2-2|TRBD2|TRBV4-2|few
CASSQQAGLAESTGELFF
TGTGCCAGCAGCCAACAAGCGGGACTAGCGGAAAGCACCGGGGAGCTGTTTTTT
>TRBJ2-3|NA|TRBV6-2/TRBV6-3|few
CASSPLTKSTQYF
TGTGCCAGCAGCCCCTTGACGAAATCTACGCAGTATTTT
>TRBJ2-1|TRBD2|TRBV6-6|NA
CASSHGTSGEEQFF
TGTGCCAGCAGTCACGGGACTAGCGGGGAAGAGCAGTTCTTC
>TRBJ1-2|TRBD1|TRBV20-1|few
CSATGTGYGYGYTF
TGCAGTGCTACCGGGACAGGGTATGGCTATGGCTACACCTTC
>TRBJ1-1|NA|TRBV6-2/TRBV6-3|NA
CASIPDGNTEAFF
TGTGCCAGCATCCCTGATGGGAACACTGAAGCTTTCTTT
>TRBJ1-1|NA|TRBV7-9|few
CASSFWQGSNTEAFF
TGTGCCAGCAGCTTTTGGCAGGGGTCGAACACTGAAGCTTTCTTT
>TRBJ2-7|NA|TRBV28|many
CASLAPGETFYEQYF
TGTGCCAGCCTAGCACCGGGAGAAACCTTCTACGAGCAGTACTTC
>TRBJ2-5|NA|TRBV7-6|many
CASSLAVLETQYF
TGTGCCAGCAGCTTAGCAGTTTTAGAGACCCAGTACTTC
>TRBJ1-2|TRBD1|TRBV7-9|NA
CASSLTRLGTGANYGYTF
TGTGCCAGCAGCCTAACTCGTCTTGGGACAGGGGCTAACTATGGCTACACCTTC
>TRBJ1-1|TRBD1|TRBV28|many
CASSPVTGANTEAFF
TGTGCCAGCAGTCCCGTGACAGGGGCTAACACTGAAGCTTTCTTT
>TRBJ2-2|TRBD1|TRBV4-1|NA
CASSQEPTGATNTGELFF
TGCGCCAGCAGCCAAGAGCCTACAGGGGCGACGAACACCGGGGAGCTGTTTTTT
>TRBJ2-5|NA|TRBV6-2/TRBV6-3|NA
CASSHDLGMMGETQYF
TGTGCCAGCAGTCACGACCTAGGGATGATGGGGGAGACCCAGTACTTC
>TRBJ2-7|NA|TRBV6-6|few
CASSPTGREQYF
TGTGCCAGCAGCCCTACGGGGCGGGAGCAGTACTTC
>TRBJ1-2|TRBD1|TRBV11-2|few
CASSFQTGDYGYTF
TGTGCCAGCAGCTTTCAGACAGGGGACTATGGCTACACCTTC
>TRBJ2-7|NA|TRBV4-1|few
CASSQTDDPLEQYF
TGCGCCAGCAGCCAAACGGATGACCCGCTCGAGCAGTACTTC
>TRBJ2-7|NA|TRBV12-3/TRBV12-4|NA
CASSLGHMYEQYF
TGTGCCAGCAGTTTAGGACACATGTACGAGCAGTACTTC
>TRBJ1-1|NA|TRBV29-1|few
CSVEGAMNTEAFF
TGCAGCGTTGAAGGAGCTATGAACACTGAAGCTTTCTTT
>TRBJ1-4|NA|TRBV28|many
CASSPGGTNEKLFF
TGTGCCAGCAGTCCCGGAGGAACTAATGAAAAACTGTTTTTT
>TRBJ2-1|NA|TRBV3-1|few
CASSRVVGNEQFF
TGTGCCAGCAGCCGGGTGGTTGGCAATGAGCAGTTCTTC
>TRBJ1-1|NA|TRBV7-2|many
CASSLMKINTEAFF
TGTGCCAGCAGCTTAATGAAGATTAACACTGAAGCTTTCTTT
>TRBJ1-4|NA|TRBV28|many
CASSHQGRGTNEKLFF
TGTGCCAGCAGTCACCAGGGCAGGGGTACTAATGAAAAACTGTTTTTT
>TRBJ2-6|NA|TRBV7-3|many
CASSPRGTLSGANVLTF
TGTGCCAGCAGCCCCCGCGGGACTCTCTCTGGGGCCAACGTCCTGACTTTC
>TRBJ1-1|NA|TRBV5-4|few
CASSYAENTEAFF
TGTGCCAGCAGCTACGCGGAGAACACTGAAGCTTTCTTT
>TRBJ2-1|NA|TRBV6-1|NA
CASSPYPGKGNEQFF
TGTGCCAGCAGTCCGTACCCGGGGAAAGGAAATGAGCAGTTCTTC
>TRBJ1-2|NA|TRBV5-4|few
CASSLWGLQTNYGYTF
TGTGCCAGCAGCTTGTGGGGCCTACAGACTAACTATGGCTACACCTTC
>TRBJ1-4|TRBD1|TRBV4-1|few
CASSQEWGQGDEKLFF
TGCGCCAGCAGCCAAGAGTGGGGACAGGGTGATGAAAAACTGTTTTTT
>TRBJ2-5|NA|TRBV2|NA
CASSPTDGIGETQYF
TGTGCCAGCAGTCCGACTGACGGTATTGGGGAGACCCAGTACTTC
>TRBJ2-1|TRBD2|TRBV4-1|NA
CASSQDSRLAGAYNEQFF
TGCGCCAGCAGCCAAGATTCCCGTCTAGCGGGGGCATACAATGAGCAGTTCTTC
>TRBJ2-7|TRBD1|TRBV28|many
CASSSIGQGRRMEYF
TGTGCCAGCAGTTCTATAGGACAGGGGAGAAGGATGGAGTACTTC
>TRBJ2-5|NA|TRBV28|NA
CASSPTQDTTYLVPQYF
TGTGCCAGCAGCCCCACCCAAGACACAACCTACCTGGTGCCCCAGTACTTC
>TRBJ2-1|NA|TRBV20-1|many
CSARSVVSYNEQFF
TGCAGTGCTAGATCGGTAGTGTCGTACAATGAGCAGTTCTTC
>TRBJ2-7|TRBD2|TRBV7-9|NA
CASSTHAVAGGLEQYF
TGTGCCAGCAGCACCCACGCAGTAGCGGGGGGGCTCGAGCAGTACTTC
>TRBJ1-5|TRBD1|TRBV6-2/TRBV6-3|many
CASRMTGVDQPQHF
TGTGCCAGCAGGATGACAGGGGTGGATCAGCCCCAGCATTTT
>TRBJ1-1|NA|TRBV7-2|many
CASSLYVNTEAFF
TGTGCCAGCAGCTTATACGTGAACACTGAAGCTTTCTTT
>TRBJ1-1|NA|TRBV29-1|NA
CSVSGILNTEAFF
TGCAGCGTGTCAGGGATATTGAACACTGAAGCTTTCTTT
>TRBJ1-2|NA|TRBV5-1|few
CASSLAGAPHGYTF
TGCGCCAGCAGCTTGGCAGGGGCTCCTCATGGCTACACCTTC
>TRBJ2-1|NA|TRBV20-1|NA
CSAAWGPSSYNEQFF
TGCAGTGCCGCTTGGGGACCGTCGTCCTACAATGAGCAGTTCTTC
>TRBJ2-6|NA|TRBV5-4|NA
CASSLVDPGANVLTF
TGTGCCAGCAGCTTGGTAGACCCTGGGGCCAACGTCCTGACTTTC